This is a list of T cell receptor beta chains from one sample in a study of regulatory T cells in long-lasting Graves disease. From the multiplex PCR reads, TCRdb called clonotypes with MiXCR, one entry per CDR3 protein. The table shows some 500,000 distinct CDR3 sequences, with 15% to 20% occurring only once. This same sample was also taken into another study, of T cells in Graves' hyperthyroidism and ophthalmopathy.

Sequenced here: peripheral blood mononuclear cells (PBMCs), sampled at new diagnosis, from a patient treated with antithyroid drugs. The receptors were sampled from a woman aged 35 to 60 with Graves disease. CDR3s include the opening cysteine and the closing phenylalanine or tryptophan. Fields, in order: CDR3 protein, CDR3 DNA, clone size, V gene, D gene, J gene. D genes are given only for firm matches. Clone size is shown for a subset of rows, as once, few, many or a class of expanded clone.

CDR3 protein: CASSIGDNEQFF
CDR3 DNA: TGTGCCAGTAGTATAGGGGACAATGAGCAGTTCTTC
clone size: NA
V gene: TRBV19
D gene: NA
J gene: TRBJ2-1

CDR3 protein: CAISESGTPNTGELFF
CDR3 DNA: TGTGCCATCAGTGAATCCGGGACACCGAACACCGGGGAGCTGTTTTTT
clone size: few
V gene: TRBV10-3
D gene: NA
J gene: TRBJ2-2

CDR3 protein: CASSQDTEMNTEAFF
CDR3 DNA: TGTGCCAGCAGCCAAGATACGGAGATGAACACTGAAGCTTTCTTT
clone size: few
V gene: TRBV4-2
D gene: NA
J gene: TRBJ1-1

CDR3 protein: CASSQPTGTGRRDTEAFF
CDR3 DNA: TGCGCCAGCAGCCAACCTACCGGGACAGGGAGAAGGGACACTGAAGCTTTCTTT
clone size: once
V gene: TRBV4-1
D gene: TRBD1
J gene: TRBJ1-1

CDR3 protein: CASSLVEPQLGDTQYF
CDR3 DNA: TGCGCCAGCAGCTTGGTAGAGCCGCAGCTTGGGGATACGCAGTATTTT
clone size: many
V gene: TRBV5-1
D gene: NA
J gene: TRBJ2-3

CDR3 protein: CASSDGEGALNTQYF
CDR3 DNA: TGTGCCAGCAGTGATGGGGAGGGGGCCCTCAATACGCAGTATTTT
clone size: many
V gene: TRBV6-4
D gene: NA
J gene: TRBJ2-3

CDR3 protein: CSAPGLANTGELFF
CDR3 DNA: TGCAGTGCCCCGGGACTAGCGAACACCGGGGAGCTGTTTTTT
clone size: few
V gene: TRBV20-1
D gene: TRBD2
J gene: TRBJ2-2

CDR3 protein: CASRGRFSGNTIYF
CDR3 DNA: TGTGCCAGCAGAGGACGGTTTTCTGGAAACACCATATATTTT
clone size: few
V gene: TRBV6-1
D gene: NA
J gene: TRBJ1-3

CDR3 protein: CASSWTSGAYEQYF
CDR3 DNA: TGTGCCAGCAGCTGGACTAGCGGGGCCTACGAGCAGTACTTC
clone size: many
V gene: TRBV11-2
D gene: TRBD2
J gene: TRBJ2-7

CDR3 protein: CASSYGGTGSGTEAFF
CDR3 DNA: TGTGCCAGCAGTTACGGGGGGACAGGGTCCGGCACTGAAGCTTTCTTT
clone size: many
V gene: TRBV6-2/TRBV6-3
D gene: TRBD1
J gene: TRBJ1-1

CDR3 protein: CASVGGVFRGHGYTF
CDR3 DNA: TGTGCCAGCGTTGGGGGGGTATTTCGGGGGCATGGCTACACCTTC
clone size: many
V gene: TRBV6-1
D gene: NA
J gene: TRBJ1-2

CDR3 protein: CASSTGGFTGTEAFF
CDR3 DNA: TGTGCCAGTTCGACAGGGGGTTTTACCGGCACTGAAGCTTTCTTT
clone size: few
V gene: TRBV19
D gene: TRBD1
J gene: TRBJ1-1

CDR3 protein: CASGLGTRDTEAFF
CDR3 DNA: TGTGCTAGTGGTTTGGGTACCCGGGACACTGAAGCTTTCTTT
clone size: many
V gene: TRBV12-5
D gene: NA
J gene: TRBJ1-1